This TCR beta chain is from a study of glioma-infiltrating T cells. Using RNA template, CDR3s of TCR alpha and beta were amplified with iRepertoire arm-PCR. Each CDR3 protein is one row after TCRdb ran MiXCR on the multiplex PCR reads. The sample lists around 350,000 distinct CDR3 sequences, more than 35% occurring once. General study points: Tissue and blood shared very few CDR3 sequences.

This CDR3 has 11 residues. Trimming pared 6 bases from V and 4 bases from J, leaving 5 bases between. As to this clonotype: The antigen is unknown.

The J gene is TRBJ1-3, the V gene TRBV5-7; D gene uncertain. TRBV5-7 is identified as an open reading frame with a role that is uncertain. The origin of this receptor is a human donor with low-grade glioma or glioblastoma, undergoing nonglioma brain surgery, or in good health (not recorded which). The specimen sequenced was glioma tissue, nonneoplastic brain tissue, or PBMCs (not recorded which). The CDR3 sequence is CASTPGNTIYF. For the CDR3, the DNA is TGTGCCAGCACTCCAGGAAACACCATATATTTT.